The 15 T cell receptor beta chains in this list originate from one sample, sequenced in a study of blood T cell repertoires in COVID-19. Only in-frame clones appear in the TCRdb table, and some are missing; sequencing was by immunoSEQ multiplex PCR. The table records around 700,000 clones, over 80% of them present only once. Sequences were obtained from peripheral blood. The receptors shown here come from a woman between 18 and 30 years old with acute or convalescent COVID-19.

The V gene is TRBV6-5, the J gene TRBJ2-1, with 7 bases that match TRBD2. The CDR3 is 16 amino acids. Germline assignment: CDR1 MNHEY and CDR2 SVGAGI. The ends lost 4 bases at V and 4 bases at J; junction bases unmatched: 10. As DNA, the CDR3 is TGTGCCAGCAGTTGGACGGCTAGCGGAGCTTACAATGAGCAGTTCTTC. Translated: CASSWTASGAYNEQFF.

CDR3 bases: TGTGCCAGCAGCTCTGGCGGGGTGGATACGCAGTATTTT. This sequence encodes CASSSGGVDTQYF. The chain combines TRBV5-4 with TRBJ2-3, with a weak D call TRBD2 (6 bases). The CDR3 loop spans 13 amino acids. Trimming left V 3 bases short and J 6 bases short, with 11 bases between. Germline V gene lookup returns CDR1 SGHNT and CDR2 YYREEE (reference sequence). Together with reference TRBV5-4 and TRBJ2-3, the CDR3 gives the full variable domain: ETGVTQSPTHLIKTRGQQVTLRCSSQSGHNTVSWYQQALGQGPQFIFQYYREEENGRGNFPPRFSGLQFPNYSSELNVNALELDDSALYLCASSSGGVDTQYFGPGTRLTVL.

CDR3: CASSPLGYGYTF. The CDR3 DNA reads as TGTGCCAGCAGCCCTCTAGGATATGGCTACACCTTC. The chain carries TRBV11-2 and TRBJ1-2, with no clear D. The CDR3 covers 12 residues. Germline CDR1 is SGHAT and CDR2 is FQNNGV. V was clipped by 5 bases and J by 5 bases, with 9 bases between them.

The chain uses TRBV5-4 and TRBJ2-3; maybe TRBD2 (5 bases). V lost 4 bases, J lost 6 bases, and 9 bases lay in between. From germline, CDR1 is SGHNT and CDR2 YYREEE (reference sequence). The length of the CDR3 is 12 residues. The CDR3 nucleotides are TGTGCCAGCAGCCAACTAGGTGATACGCAGTATTTT. Its protein product is CASSQLGDTQYF.

This sequence joins TRBV12-3 or TRBV12-4 and TRBJ2-1; D is possibly TRBD2 (5 bases). The CDR3 has 11 residues. Trimming left V 4 bases short and J 11 bases short, with 9 bases between. As DNA, the CDR3 is TGTGCCAGCAGTTCGGGGTTTAAGCAGTTCTTC. Its protein is CASSSGFKQFF.

The CDR3 DNA reads as TGTGCCAGCAGCTTATTCGGACAGGGCTACACCTTC. It is translated as CASSLFGQGYTF. The genes are TRBV7-9 and TRBJ1-2; D perhaps matches TRBD1 (6 bases). This CDR3 spans 12 amino acids. The V gene lost 2 bases and the J gene lost 8 bases, with 9 bases spanning the gap. Germline CDR1 is SEHNR and CDR2 is FQNEAQ (reference sequence).

The chain joins TRBV27 to TRBJ2-7; TRBD1 aligns across 7 bases. This CDR3 is 16 amino acids long. The germline V gene encodes CDR1 MNHEY and CDR2 SMNVEV (reference sequence). The junction had 10 bases not matched to a gene; V was cut back by 1 base and J by 4 bases. The CDR3 spells CASSLFVAGGLYEQYF. The CDR3, as DNA: TGTGCCAGCAGTTTATTCGTGGCAGGGGGATTGTACGAGCAGTACTTC.

V gene TRBV25-1 combines with J gene TRBJ1-3, with D unclear. This CDR3 has 16 amino acids. V was cut by 3 bases and J by 3 bases, with 15 bases left in between. Looked up from germline, CDR1 is MGHDK and CDR2 is SYGVNS. The CDR3 here is CASSDQEVLGGNTIYF. The CDR3 nucleotides are TGTGCCAGCAGTGATCAGGAGGTACTTGGTGGAAACACCATATATTTT. The entire variable domain, with the rest obtained from reference TRBV25-1 and TRBJ1-3, is as follows: EADIYQTPRYLVIGTGKKITLECSQTMGHDKMYWYQQDPGMELHLIHYSYGVNSTEKGDLSSESTVSRIRTEHFPLTLESARPSHTSQYLCASSDQEVLGGNTIYFGEGSWLTVV.

This chain joins TRBV6-2 or TRBV6-3 and TRBJ1-5; the match to TRBD1 covers 7 bases. The CDR3 covers 14 residues. Germline assignment: CDR1 MNHEY and CDR2 SVGEGT. Unmatched junction bases numbered 4, after V lost 3 bases and J lost 5 bases. CDR3 sequence reads: CASSYAQGHQPQHF. The DNA of the CDR3 is TGTGCCAGCAGTTATGCACAGGGGCATCAGCCCCAGCATTTT.

CDR3 in amino acids: CASSQDRTGGAYGYTF. The CDR3 DNA sequence: TGTGCCAGCAGCCAAGATCGGACAGGGGGCGCCTATGGCTACACCTTC. The chain uses TRBV3-1 (or the pseudogene TRBV3-2) and TRBJ1-2, with 11 positions matching TRBD1. Per the germline V gene, CDR1 is LGHDT and CDR2 is YNNKEL (reference sequence). V lost 0 bases and J lost 4; bases outside the gene matches: 4. This CDR3 is built from 16 residues.

V is TRBV7-2 and J is TRBJ1-1, with 7 nucleotides matching TRBD1. The CDR3 covers 14 residues. Per the germline V gene, CDR1 is SGHTA and CDR2 is FQGNSA. V was clipped by 6 bases and J by 5 bases; unmatched bases: 9. The CDR3 loop reads CASRPTTGATEAFF. Here the CDR3 DNA reads TGTGCCAGCAGACCGACCACAGGGGCTACTGAAGCTTTCTTT. The full variable domain, in which reference TRBV7-2 and TRBJ1-1 provide the parts outside the CDR3, is GAGVSQSPSNKVTEKGKDVELRCDPISGHTALYWYRQSLGQGLEFLIYFQGNSAPDKSGLPSDRFSAERTGGSVSTLTIQRTQQEDSAVYLCASRPTTGATEAFFGQGTRLTVV.

The chain is built from TRBV10-3 and TRBJ2-3; tentative D call: TRBD1 (5 bases). This CDR3 is 13 amino acids long. Per germline, CDR1 ENHRY and CDR2 SYGVKD. Trimming removed 4 bases from V and 9 bases from J, with 14 bases in between. CDR3 nucleotides: TGTGCCATCAGTGGGGCAGGGAAGGGGACGCAGTATTTT. Its protein product is CAISGAGKGTQYF.

The chain links TRBV4-2 to TRBJ1-1; D not certain. The CDR3 has 12 residues. Germline V gene sequence: CDR1 LGHNA, CDR2 YNFKEQ. V was clipped by 2 bases and J by 9 bases, with 10 bases between them. The CDR3 nucleotides read TGTGCCAGCAGCCAACAGGATGAAAAAGCTTTCTTT. Translated, it gives CASSQQDEKAFF.

J is TRBJ1-1 and V is TRBV7-2, with D maybe TRBD1 (5 bases). CDR1 SGHTA and CDR2 FQGNSA come from the germline V gene. This CDR3 spans 18 amino acids. Trimming took off 2 bases at V and 0 bases at J, with 19 bases between the two ends. CDR3 amino acids: CASSLIASGRGVNTEAFF. DNA of the CDR3: TGTGCCAGCAGCTTAATAGCCTCAGGGAGGGGAGTGAACACTGAAGCTTTCTTT.

The chain joins TRBV2 to TRBJ2-7; 8 bases align to TRBD1. Germline-derived CDR1 and CDR2 are SNHLY and FYNNEI. The CDR3 runs to 14 residues. V trimming: 10 bases; J trimming: 1 base; junction bases outside the gene matches: 9. The CDR3 nucleotides are TGTGCCAAAAATAAACAGGGGGATTCCTACGAGCAGTACTTC. The encoded protein is CAKNKQGDSYEQYF.